Included here is one T cell receptor beta chain sequence, with context. Only in-frame clones appear in the TCRdb table, and some are missing; sequencing was by immunoSEQ multiplex PCR. Of 160,000 or so clones in the sample, over 90% are singletons; the top ten hold under 1.2%. The entry originates in a study of control samples from healthy donors and cancer patients. With 4 bases removed from V and 2 bases from J, the gap between germline ends came to 2 bases. CDR1 MGHDK and CDR2 SYGVNS come from the germline V gene. This CDR3 spans 11 amino acids. The clonotype originates from a woman aged 25 to 39 in good health. Source material: blood. V is TRBV25-1 and J is TRBJ1-1; no firm D call. CDR3 in amino acids: CASSANTEAFF. The CDR3 DNA is TGTGCCAGCAGTGCTAACACTGAAGCTTTCTTT.